The sequence of this T cell receptor beta chain was determined in a study of blood T cells in healthy people across ages. Study-level results: Age advanced and TCR beta diversity per million T cells fell, roughly linearly.

The trim removed 0 bases at V and 3 bases at J, leaving 8 bases unmatched. The CDR3 consists of 18 residues. CDR1 and CDR2 from the germline V gene are LNHNV and YYDKDF (reference sequence). Points on this clonotype: Antigen: not known.

A J-beta primer mix and a sample-barcoded 5' primer were used in a second PCR of about 6 to 12 cycles. TCRdb passed the 5' RACE reads through MiXCR, listing each CDR3 protein once. Here the sample spans 750,000 to 1,000,000 distinct CDR3 sequences, roughly 29% being singletons. The sample was also reused in another study, on T cells of mothers and their children.

Sequencing was performed on blood. The clonotype comes from a woman in her thirties or forties in good health. The gene calls are TRBV15 and TRBJ2-1; TRBD2 matches at 10 bases. The chain's CDR3 is CATSREGNLAGVYNEQFF. Here the CDR3 DNA reads TGTGCCACCAGCAGAGAGGGGAATCTAGCGGGGGTCTACAATGAGCAGTTCTTC.